Many counts were recorded for the clone carrying this TCR beta chain. The antigen remains unidentified. TCRdb reanalysed the 5' RACE reads using MiXCR and keeps one entry per CDR3 protein. The sample lists 8,000 or so distinct CDR3 sequences, roughly 7% occurring once. From germline, CDR1 is MNHNS and CDR2 SASEGT. The CDR3 runs 12 residues. The J segment lost 6 bases and the V segment lost 8 bases, leaving 6 bases of the junction unmatched. These data originate in a study of spatial heterogeneity in lung cancer. Across the whole study: Compared with alpha-chain sequences, beta-chain sequences were consistently detected in greater numbers. The mean occurrence of each unique TCR and UMI combination in raw reads exceeded nine. Overall study results and limits: It was found that expanded intratumoral alpha and beta TCR counts tracked tumor mutation counts.

The time point is: sample taken at primary tumor resection. Unsorted tumor, nontumor lung tissue or cryopreserved PBMC supplied the whole RNA. The clonotype comes from a male donor with early-stage non-small cell lung cancer. Sequencing used lung tumor tissue, obtained at surgery. This chain connects TRBV6-1 to TRBJ2-7; TRBD1 matches at 8 bases. In nucleotides, the CDR3 is TGTGCCAGCGAAAGGACAGGGACCGAGCAGTACTTC. Its protein is CASERTGTEQYF.